This T cell receptor beta chain was found in a study of regulatory T cells in long-lasting Graves disease. This clonotype was observed a handful of times. Indicated time point: newly diagnosed GD, antithyroid drugs for less than 3 months. Researchers made the TCR library from RNA that was extracted from PBMCs. TCR beta libraries were built with iRepertoire HTBI primers and Arm-PCR of CDR3 regions. TCRdb fed the multiplex PCR reads into MiXCR, producing one record per CDR3 protein. In the table there are 450,000 to 650,000 distinct CDR3 sequences, 15% to 20% of which are singletons. The data were also submitted as part of a second study, on T cells in Graves' hyperthyroidism and ophthalmopathy. That study reports: Using the HTBI primer set, a first-round RT-PCR was run on the TCR CDR3.

The sequencing used peripheral blood mononuclear cells (PBMCs), collected at new diagnosis, from a patient treated with antithyroid drugs. This TCR derives from a woman aged 40 to 65 with Graves disease.

This chain's CDR3 is CASSLILAGSSYEQYF. CDR3 DNA: TGTGCCAGCAGCTTAATTCTAGCGGGGAGCTCCTACGAGCAGTACTTC. The rearrangement uses TRBV14 and TRBJ2-7; 9 positions match TRBD2. The V gene end was trimmed by 5 bases and the J gene end by 0 bases; junction bases not matched to a gene: 8. The germline V gene has CDR1 SGHDN and CDR2 FVKESK. The CDR3 length is 16 residues.